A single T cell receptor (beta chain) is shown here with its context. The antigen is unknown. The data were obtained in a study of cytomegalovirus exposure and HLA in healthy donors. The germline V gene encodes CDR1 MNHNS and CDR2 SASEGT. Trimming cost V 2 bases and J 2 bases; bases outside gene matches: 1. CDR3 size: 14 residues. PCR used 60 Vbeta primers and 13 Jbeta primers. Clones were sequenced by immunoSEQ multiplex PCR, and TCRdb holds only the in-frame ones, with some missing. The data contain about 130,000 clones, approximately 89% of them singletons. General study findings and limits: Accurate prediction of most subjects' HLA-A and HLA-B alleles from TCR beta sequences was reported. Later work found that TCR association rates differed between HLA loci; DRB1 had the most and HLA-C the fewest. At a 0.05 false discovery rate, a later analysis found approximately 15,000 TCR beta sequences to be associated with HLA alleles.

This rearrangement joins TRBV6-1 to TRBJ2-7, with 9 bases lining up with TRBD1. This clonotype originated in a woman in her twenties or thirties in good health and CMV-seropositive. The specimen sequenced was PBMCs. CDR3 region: CASSERDRAYEQYF. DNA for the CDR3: TGTGCCAGCAGTGAAAGGGACAGGGCCTACGAGCAGTACTTC.